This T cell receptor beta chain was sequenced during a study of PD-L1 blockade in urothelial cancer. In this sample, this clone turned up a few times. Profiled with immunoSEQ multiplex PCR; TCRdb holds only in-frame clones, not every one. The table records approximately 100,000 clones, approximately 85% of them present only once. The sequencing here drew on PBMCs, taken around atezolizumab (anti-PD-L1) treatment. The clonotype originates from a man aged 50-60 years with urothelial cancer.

The CDR3: CATRSGRFNEQYF. In DNA, the CDR3 is TGTGCCACAAGAAGCGGGAGATTCAACGAGCAGTACTTC. J is TRBJ2-7 and V is TRBV19, with 8 bases identical to TRBD2. This CDR3 has 13 amino acids. V lost 10 bases, J lost 5 bases, and 10 bases stayed unmatched. Germline-derived CDR1 and CDR2 are LNHDA and SQIVND (reference sequence). Together with reference TRBV19 and TRBJ2-7, the CDR3 gives the full variable domain: DGGITQSPKYLFRKEGQNVTLSCEQNLNHDAMYWYRQDPGQGLRLIYYSQIVNDFQKGDIAEGYSVSREKKESFPLTVTSAQKNPTAFYLCATRSGRFNEQYFGPGTRLTVT.